This T cell receptor beta chain emerged from a study of T cell responses to AZD1222 COVID-19 vaccine (dated by TCRdb to the early 2020s). For the wider study: TCR sequencing was performed for 230 to 250 trial participants, of whom about 200 were given two doses of AZD1222 and some 26 were given two doses of MenACWY control vaccine. Trial participants were enrolled by age into subgroups of 18-55, 56-69 and 70-plus years, and around 150, 28 and 57 TCR-sequenced participants, respectively, were included in these subgroups. Study-level results and caveats: Nearly half of unique spike-specific TCRs reportedly recognized epitopes outside regions mutated in the B.1.351 and B.1.1.7 variants. Because no samples from the day 14 peak response were available, repertoires could be characterized only after the peak T cell response. Conclusions about previously exposed vaccinees are limited because only a handful of AZD1222 recipients were SARS-CoV-2 seropositive at baseline. After two AZD1222 doses, both the breadth and the depth of spike-specific TCRs were significantly higher than at day 0 and than in MenACWY recipients. CD4 TCRs associated with the vaccine covered the entire spike protein, and the dominant responses were in regions 160-218 and 743-854. Participants were mostly white British, with more females than males. The authors suggested clonal diversity may have been underestimated. In the small 56-69-year group, the increase in depth fell short of significance, most likely because of low power.

Notes on this clone: Its antigen is still unknown. Base qualities were left out, and no much larger clone turns up one base away.

The CDR3 regions of human TCRbeta chains were analyzed by immunosequencing. On the study's bioinformatics: Repertoire TCRs were checked for matches against a reference library of SARS-CoV-2-specific TCRs that had been generated using the MIRA antigen-specificity platform. Breadth was defined as the fraction of unique TCRs that were SARS-CoV-2-associated, and depth was defined as the fraction of total T cells that were SARS-CoV-2-associated. Using the MIRA data, each spike-specific TCR was assigned both to the spike region to which the TCR was reactive and to a CD4 or CD8 class. Log10-transformed breadth and depth values were compared by one-way ANOVA with Sidak's multiple comparisons tests. TCRdb re-hosts the immuneACCESS table, in-frame sequences only. Its copies lack some clones; in the studies checked, an unresolved V gene accounts for under half of them, and the cause for the rest is not known. The V and J calls and clone size come from that table; D and trimming were worked out from the DNA. For this sample the table gives over 85,000 clones, of which over 90% were detected only once. The leading ten clones occupy about 3.1% of the sample.

The cysteine opens and the phenylalanine closes a CDR3 of 15 amino acids. Of all the DNA, just the CDR3 is kept, 45 bases in frame from base 1. V is clipped by 2 bases and J by 8 bases, and the sequence between their germline boundaries is 13 bases long. According to the germline V gene, CDR1 reads MNHNS and CDR2 reads SASEGT. The time point label corresponds to: about 28 days (+/-7) after the second vaccine dose. AZD1222 recipients given second doses at about 4 weeks or at about 12 weeks were pooled, since spike-specific TCR depth and breadth were not found to differ between the two schedules. Vaccinee samples were obtained from the UK trials COV001 and COV002, which included a single-blind randomized controlled phase 2/3 trial of AZD1222 (ChAdOx1 nCoV-19) in healthy adults. For TCRbeta chain sequencing, PBMC samples were collected from trial participants at day 0 and at day 28 after the second dose.

Recombination connected TRBV6-1 to TRBJ1-6; too little of a D gene remains to name it. Material: peripheral blood, obtained 28 days after the second AZD1222 dose. This TCR came from an adult who received the AZD1222 COVID-19 vaccine. This receptor carries the CDR3 CASSERGGNDSPLHF. The DNA sequence is TGTGCCAGCAGTGAACGGGGTGGTAACGATTCACCCCTCCACTTT.